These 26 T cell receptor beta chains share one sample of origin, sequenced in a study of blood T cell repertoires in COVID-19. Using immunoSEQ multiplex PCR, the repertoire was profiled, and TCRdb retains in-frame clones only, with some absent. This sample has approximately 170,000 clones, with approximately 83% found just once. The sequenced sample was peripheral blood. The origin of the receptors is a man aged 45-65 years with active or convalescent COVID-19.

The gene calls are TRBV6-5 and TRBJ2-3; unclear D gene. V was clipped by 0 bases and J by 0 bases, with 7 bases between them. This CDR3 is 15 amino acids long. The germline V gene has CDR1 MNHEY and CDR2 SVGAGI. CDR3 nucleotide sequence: TGTGCCAGCAGTTACTCGGCAGTAAGCACAGATACGCAGTATTTT. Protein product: CASSYSAVSTDTQYF.

As DNA, the CDR3 is TGTGCCAGCAGTCCTACGGGTCCCTCCTACAATGAGCAGTTCTTC. Its protein product is CASSPTGPSYNEQFF. The V call is TRBV11-2, the J call TRBJ2-1; D is ambiguous. The V gene lost 6 bases and the J gene lost 0 bases, with 12 bases spanning the gap. The CDR3 sequence is 15 residues long. Per germline, CDR1 SGHAT and CDR2 FQNNGV.

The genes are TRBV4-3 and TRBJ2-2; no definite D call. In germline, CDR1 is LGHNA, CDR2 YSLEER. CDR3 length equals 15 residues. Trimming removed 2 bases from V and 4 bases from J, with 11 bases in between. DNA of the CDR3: TGCGCCAGCAGCCAATTCTTGTGGCTCACCGGGGAGCTGTTTTTT. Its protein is CASSQFLWLTGELFF.

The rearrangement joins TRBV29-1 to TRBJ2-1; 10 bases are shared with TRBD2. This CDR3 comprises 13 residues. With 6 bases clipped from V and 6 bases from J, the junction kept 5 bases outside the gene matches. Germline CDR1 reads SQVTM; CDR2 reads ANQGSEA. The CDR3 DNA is TGCAGCGTCGAGACTAGCGGGCCCAATGAGCAGTTCTTC. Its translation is CSVETSGPNEQFF.

For the CDR3, the DNA is TGTGCCAGCAGTGAAGCGGATGTTAGGGGCGCTGGAAACACCATATATTTT. Protein product: CASSEADVRGAGNTIYF. The chain employs TRBV6-1 and TRBJ1-3, with D possibly matching TRBD1 (5 bases). Per the germline V gene, CDR1 is MNHNS and CDR2 is SASEGT. This CDR3 region has 17 residues. The V end lost 0 bases, the J end lost 2 bases, and 14 bases lay between the germline ends.

The CDR3 loop reads CASSQAGLGYGYTF. The CDR3 region has the DNA TGTGCCAGCTCACAAGCAGGGTTGGGCTATGGCTACACCTTC. The chain joins TRBV18 to TRBJ1-2, with D maybe TRBD1 (5 bases). The CDR3 extends over 14 amino acids. Trimming pared 4 bases from V and 4 bases from J, leaving 13 bases between. CDR1 KGHSH and CDR2 LQKENI come from the germline V gene. The entire variable domain, with the rest obtained from reference TRBV18 and TRBJ1-2, is as follows: NAGVMQNPRHLVRRRGQEARLRCSPMKGHSHVYWYRQLPEEGLKFMVYLQKENIIDESGMPKERFSAEFPKEGPSILRIQQVVRGDSAAYFCASSQAGLGYGYTFGSGTRLTVV.

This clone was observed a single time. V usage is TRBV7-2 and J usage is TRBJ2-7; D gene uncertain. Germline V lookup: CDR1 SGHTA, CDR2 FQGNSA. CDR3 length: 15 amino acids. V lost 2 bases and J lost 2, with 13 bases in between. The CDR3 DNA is TGTGCCAGCAGCTTACAAACCGGTCGGGCCTACGAGCAGTACTTC. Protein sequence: CASSLQTGRAYEQYF.

In nucleotides, the CDR3 is TGTGCCAGCAGCTCGGGACTGATGATGGACACTGAAGCTTTCTTT. This gives the protein CASSSGLMMDTEAFF. The chain has TRBV5-4 and TRBJ1-1; D may be TRBD1 (5 bases). The V and J ends lost 3 bases and 3 bases respectively, with 15 bases between them. The CDR3 runs 15 residues. Germline V gene sequence: CDR1 SGHNT, CDR2 YYREEE (reference sequence).

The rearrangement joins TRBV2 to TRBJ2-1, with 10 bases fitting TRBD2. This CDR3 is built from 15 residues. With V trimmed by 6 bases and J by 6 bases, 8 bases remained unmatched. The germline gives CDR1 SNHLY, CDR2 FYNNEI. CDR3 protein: CASRKAGGPGNEQFF. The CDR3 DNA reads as TGTGCCAGCAGAAAAGCGGGAGGGCCGGGCAATGAGCAGTTCTTC.

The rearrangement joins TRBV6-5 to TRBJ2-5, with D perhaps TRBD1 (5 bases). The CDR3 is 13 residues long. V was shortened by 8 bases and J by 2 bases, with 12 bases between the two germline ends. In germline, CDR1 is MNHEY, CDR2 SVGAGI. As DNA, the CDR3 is TGTGCCAGCGCTCCCGACAGACAAGAGACCCAGTACTTC. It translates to CASAPDRQETQYF.

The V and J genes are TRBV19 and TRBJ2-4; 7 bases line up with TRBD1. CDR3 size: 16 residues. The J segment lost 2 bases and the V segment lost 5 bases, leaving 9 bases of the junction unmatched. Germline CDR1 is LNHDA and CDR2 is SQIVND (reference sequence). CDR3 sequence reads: CASSPTGTVPKNIQYF. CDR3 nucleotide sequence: TGTGCCAGTAGTCCAACCGGGACAGTCCCCAAAAACATTCAGTACTTC.

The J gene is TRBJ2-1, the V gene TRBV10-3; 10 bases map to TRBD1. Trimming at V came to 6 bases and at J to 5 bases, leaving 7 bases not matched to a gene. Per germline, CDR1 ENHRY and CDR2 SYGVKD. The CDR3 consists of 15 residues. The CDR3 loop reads CAIRTGTGEHNEQFF. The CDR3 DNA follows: TGTGCCATCAGAACCGGGACAGGGGAGCACAATGAGCAGTTCTTC.

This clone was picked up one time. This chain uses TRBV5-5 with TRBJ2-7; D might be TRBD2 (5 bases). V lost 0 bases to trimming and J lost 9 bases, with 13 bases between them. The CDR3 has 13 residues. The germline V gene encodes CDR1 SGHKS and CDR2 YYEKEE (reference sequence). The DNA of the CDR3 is TGTGCCAGCAGCTTGGAGCGGCCCTGGGGGCAGTACTTC. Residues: CASSLERPWGQYF.

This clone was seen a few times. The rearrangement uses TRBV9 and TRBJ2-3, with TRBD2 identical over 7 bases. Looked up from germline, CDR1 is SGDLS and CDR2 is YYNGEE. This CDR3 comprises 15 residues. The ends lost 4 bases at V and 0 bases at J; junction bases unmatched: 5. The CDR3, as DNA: TGTGCCAGCAGCCCGAGCGGGATTAGCACAGATACGCAGTATTTT. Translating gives CASSPSGISTDTQYF.

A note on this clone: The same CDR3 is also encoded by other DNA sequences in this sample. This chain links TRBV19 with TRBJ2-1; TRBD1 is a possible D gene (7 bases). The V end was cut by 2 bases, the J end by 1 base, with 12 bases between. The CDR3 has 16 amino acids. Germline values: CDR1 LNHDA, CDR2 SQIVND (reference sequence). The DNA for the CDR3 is TGTGCCAGTAGTATATTGTCAGGGGGGTCCTACAATGAGCAGTTCTTC. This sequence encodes CASSILSGGSYNEQFF.

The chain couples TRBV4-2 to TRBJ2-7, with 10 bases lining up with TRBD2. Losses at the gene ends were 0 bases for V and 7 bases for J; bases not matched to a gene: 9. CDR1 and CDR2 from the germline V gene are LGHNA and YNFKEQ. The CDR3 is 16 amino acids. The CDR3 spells CASSQDFPSGSWEQYF. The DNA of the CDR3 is TGTGCCAGCAGCCAAGATTTCCCTAGCGGGAGTTGGGAGCAGTACTTC.

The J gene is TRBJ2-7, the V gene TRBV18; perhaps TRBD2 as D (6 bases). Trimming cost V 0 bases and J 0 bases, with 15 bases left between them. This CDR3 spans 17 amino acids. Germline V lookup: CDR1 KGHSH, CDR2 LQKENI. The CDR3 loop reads CASSPPIGLSSSYEQYF. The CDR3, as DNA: TGTGCCAGCTCACCACCGATCGGACTAAGTAGCTCCTACGAGCAGTACTTC.

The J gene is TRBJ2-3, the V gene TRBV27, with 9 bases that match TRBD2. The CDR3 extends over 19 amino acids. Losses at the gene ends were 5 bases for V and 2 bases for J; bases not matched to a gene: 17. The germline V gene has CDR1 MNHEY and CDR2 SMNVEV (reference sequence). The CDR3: CASSPFGAGGPLNTDTQYF. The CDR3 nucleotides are TGTGCCAGCAGTCCCTTTGGGGCGGGGGGGCCCCTGAACACAGATACGCAGTATTTT.

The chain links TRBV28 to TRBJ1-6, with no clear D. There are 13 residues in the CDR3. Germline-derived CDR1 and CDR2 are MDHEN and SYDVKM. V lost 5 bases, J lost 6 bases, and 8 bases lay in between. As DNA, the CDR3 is TGTGCCAGCAGTCCCCCTATTAATTCACCCCTCCACTTT. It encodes CASSPPINSPLHF. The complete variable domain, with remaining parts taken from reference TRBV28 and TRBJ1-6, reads DVKVTQSSRYLVKRTGEKVFLECVQDMDHENMFWYRQDPGLGLRLIYFSYDVKMKEKGDIPEGYSVSREKKERFSLILESASTNQTSMYLCASSPPINSPLHFGNGTRLTVT.

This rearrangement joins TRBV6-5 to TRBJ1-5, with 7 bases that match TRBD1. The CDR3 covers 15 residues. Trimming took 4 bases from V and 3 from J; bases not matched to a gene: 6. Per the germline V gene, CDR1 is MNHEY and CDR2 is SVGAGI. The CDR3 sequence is CASSLHRGNNQPQHF. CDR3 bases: TGTGCCAGCAGTTTACACAGGGGTAACAATCAGCCCCAGCATTTT.

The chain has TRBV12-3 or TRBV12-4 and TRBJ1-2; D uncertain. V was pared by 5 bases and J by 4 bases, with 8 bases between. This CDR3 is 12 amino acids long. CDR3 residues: CASSPLSYGYTF. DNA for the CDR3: TGTGCCAGCAGTCCGCTTAGCTATGGCTACACCTTC.

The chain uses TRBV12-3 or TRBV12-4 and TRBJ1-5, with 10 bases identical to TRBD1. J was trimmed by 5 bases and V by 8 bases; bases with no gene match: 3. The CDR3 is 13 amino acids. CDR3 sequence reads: CASEDRGHQPQHF. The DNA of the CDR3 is TGTGCCAGCGAAGACAGGGGGCATCAGCCCCAGCATTTT.

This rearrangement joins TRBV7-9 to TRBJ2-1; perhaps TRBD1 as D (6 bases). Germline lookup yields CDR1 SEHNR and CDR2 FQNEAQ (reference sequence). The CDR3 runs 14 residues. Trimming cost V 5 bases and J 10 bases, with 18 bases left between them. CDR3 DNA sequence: TGTGCCAGCAGCCCCCCATTGACAGGCCTCGAGCAGTTCTTC. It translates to CASSPPLTGLEQFF.

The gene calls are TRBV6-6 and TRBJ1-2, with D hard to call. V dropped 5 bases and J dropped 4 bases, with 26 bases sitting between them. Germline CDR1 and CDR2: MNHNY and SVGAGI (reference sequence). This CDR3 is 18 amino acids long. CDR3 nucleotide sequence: TGTGCCAGCAGTCTTCAAGCTCTTAGGCCGACGGGTCTCTATGGCTACACCTTC. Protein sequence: CASSLQALRPTGLYGYTF.

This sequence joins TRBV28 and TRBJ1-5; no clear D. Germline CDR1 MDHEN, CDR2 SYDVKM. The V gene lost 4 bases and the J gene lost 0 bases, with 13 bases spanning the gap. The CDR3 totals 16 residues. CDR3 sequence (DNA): TGTGCCAGCAGTTCCGGGATTTACTATAGCAATCAGCCCCAGCATTTT. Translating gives CASSSGIYYSNQPQHF.

CDR3 sequence reads: CASKQGVGTEAFF. Here the CDR3 DNA reads TGTGCCAGTAAACAGGGGGTCGGAACTGAAGCTTTCTTT. V is TRBV19 and J is TRBJ1-1, with 8 bases lining up with TRBD1. The CDR3 sequence is 13 residues long. Germline CDR1 and CDR2: LNHDA and SQIVND (reference sequence). Trimming took 7 bases from V and 5 from J; bases not matched to a gene: 6.